Listed here are 8 T cell receptor beta chains from one sample, sequenced in a study of human T cells and chemical hapten exposure. Specified time point: patch test 1, 2 weeks after DPC sensitization. Specified treatment: therapeutic diphenylcyclopropenone sensitization with weekly scalp DPC. TCRdb itself ran the RACE reads through MiXCR, one entry per CDR3 protein. The sample holds under 120,000 distinct CDR3 sequences, roughly 11% seen once. Specimen: whole blood, collected in connection with sensitization to the hapten diphenylcyclopropenone (DPC). Receptor source: a woman in her thirties or forties with alopecia areata. Some clones in this sample may be carry-over from other donors' samples.

This clonotype was observed many times. The chain is built from TRBV14 and TRBJ2-1; D assignment may be TRBD1 or TRBD2 (6 bases each). V was trimmed by 3 bases and J by 8 bases, leaving 20 bases between them. Per the germline V gene, CDR1 is SGHDN and CDR2 is FVKESK. The CDR3 is 16 residues long. CDR3 residues: CASSQPSWGASYEQFF. In nucleotides, the CDR3 is TGTGCCAGCAGCCAGCCCTCGTGGGGGGCGTCCTATGAGCAGTTCTTC.

At least ten counts were recorded for this clonotype. V usage is TRBV12-3 or TRBV12-4 and J usage is TRBJ2-4; D is tentatively TRBD1 or TRBD2 (5 bases each). V gave up 4 bases and J gave up 3 bases, with 13 bases separating them. The CDR3 length is 15 residues. CDR3 sequence: CASSSWGFGKNIQYF. The CDR3, as DNA: TGTGCCAGCAGTTCGTGGGGGTTCGGCAAAAACATTCAGTACTTC.

This clonotype appeared a few times. The chain uses TRBV7-8 and TRBJ1-2; 8 nucleotides line up with TRBD1. V dropped 3 bases and J dropped 8; count of bases not matched to a gene: 5. Germline CDR1 reads SGHVS; CDR2 reads FQNEAQ. The CDR3 consists of 13 residues. CDR3 sequence: CASSLAGGSGYTF. The DNA of the CDR3 is TGTGCCAGCAGCTTGGCAGGGGGCAGCGGCTACACCTTC.

The chain couples TRBV29-1 to TRBJ2-1; D tentatively fits TRBD1 or TRBD2 (6 bases each). Deletions cut 1 base from V and 6 bases from J, with 13 bases between. Germline loops: CDR1 SQVTM, CDR2 ANQGSEA. The CDR3 is made up of 14 amino acids. CDR3 nucleotide sequence: TGCAGCGTTGAAGTAGTACAGGGAGGCAATGAGCAGTTCTTC. It encodes CSVEVVQGGNEQFF.

This clonotype was counted between two and nine times. The chain recombines TRBV7-2 with TRBJ2-3, with 7 bases matching TRBD1. V dropped 5 bases and J dropped 6; count of bases not matched to a gene: 11. This CDR3 is 15 amino acids long. Germline-derived CDR1 and CDR2 are SGHTA and FQGNSA. DNA of the CDR3: TGTGCCAGCAGCCACAGGGGCCCAGTAGAGGATACGCAGTATTTT. As protein: CASSHRGPVEDTQYF.

This clonotype showed up just a few times. The rearrangement links TRBV20-1 to TRBJ2-2, with D perhaps matching TRBD1 (5 bases). The germline V gene has CDR1 DFQATT and CDR2 SNEGSKA (reference sequence). This CDR3 has 14 amino acids. Trimming left V 5 bases short and J 5 bases short, with 15 bases between. The DNA for the CDR3 is TGCAGTGCTCTGGGGCGGTTGTCGACCGGGGAGCTGTTTTTT. It codes for CSALGRLSTGELFF.

This clonotype has just a few counts. This chain connects TRBV25-1 to TRBJ1-4; unclear D gene. This CDR3 is 14 amino acids long. Germline lookup yields CDR1 MGHDK and CDR2 SYGVNS. V was pared by 1 base and J by 11 bases, with 14 bases between. The CDR3 region is CASSESDSWEKLFF. Written as DNA, the CDR3 is TGTGCCAGCAGTGAATCGGATTCTTGGGAGAAACTGTTTTTT.

This clonotype was observed at least ten times. The V call is TRBV18, the J call TRBJ1-4; 9 bases are shared with TRBD1. From germline, CDR1 is KGHSH and CDR2 LQKENI. The length of the CDR3 is 14 residues. The V segment lost 6 bases and the J segment 5 bases; nucleotides outside the gene matches: 4. The CDR3 bases are TGTGCCAGCTCTACGGACAGGGGAAATGAAAAACTGTTTTTT. Protein sequence: CASSTDRGNEKLFF.